This T cell receptor (beta chain) was captured in a study of shared clonotypes between healthy human individuals. Positive CCR7 selection of CD45RO-negative cells yielded the naive CD8 cells, and terminally differentiated effector memory CD45RA+ cells were excluded. The CDR3 has 15 residues. V lost 5 bases and J 3 bases, leaving 17 bases between the germline ends. The germline V gene has CDR1 LNHDA and CDR2 SQIVND (reference sequence). Study-wide points: Naive subsets generally had larger estimated richness than memory subsets.

Method: immunoSEQ multiplex PCR; TCRdb's copy keeps in-frame clones and lacks some. In the table there are about 2,100,000 clones, approximately 94% of which are singletons. Comment on this clone: Its antigen is currently unknown.

Sequenced material: naive CD8+ T cells from PBMCs. This receptor was identified in a man between 18 and 29 years old in good health. Some clones in this sample may be carry-over from other donors' samples. V is TRBV19 and J is TRBJ2-7; no reliable D call. CDR3 sequence reads: CASSFWVGPIYEQYF. CDR3 in DNA: TGTGCCAGTAGTTTTTGGGTTGGCCCCATCTACGAGCAGTACTTC.